This T cell receptor (beta chain) derives from a study of blood T cell repertoires in COVID-19. This CDR3 has 13 residues. TCRdb's table, derived via immunoSEQ multiplex PCR, lists solely in-frame clones and lacks some. The sample lists over 200,000 clones, about 80% occurring once. Ages ranged from about 18 to 89 years, with residence in about 23 US areas. Allocation to cohorts depended on clinical history reported by the participants. Cohort 3 donors counted as recovered after two negative PCRs, clearance, or resolved symptoms. This clonotype was obtained from a man in his forties who had recovered from COVID-19. The rearrangement uses TRBV21-1 and TRBJ2-1; the D segment call TRBD1 is taken from the table without a DNA check. TRBV21-1 is a pseudogene. The source material was PBMCs or T cells enriched from blood (not recorded which). CDR3 in DNA: TGTGCCAGCAGCAAAACGTGGCTCAATGAGCAGTTCTTC. Its translation is CASSKTWLNEQFF.